The text below deals with one T cell receptor (beta chain). Its antigen remains unidentified. Recipients boosted at about 4 weeks or about 12 weeks are pooled. This entry comes from a study of T cell responses to AZD1222 COVID-19 vaccine. Notes on the study in general: Spike regions recognized by vaccine-associated CD4 TCRs spanned the protein, led by 160-218 and 743-854.

The method was immunoSEQ multiplex PCR; TCRdb's version includes in-frame clones alone and lacks a portion of them. The sample has about 150,000 clones, about 90% seen once. Sequencing used peripheral blood, obtained 28 days after the second AZD1222 dose. The source of this sequence is an adult who received the AZD1222 COVID-19 vaccine.

CDR3 loop: CASSEAFVSGGADTQYF. CDR3 nucleotide sequence: TGTGCCAGCAGTGAAGCGTTCGTTAGCGGGGGTGCAGATACGCAGTATTTT. V usage is TRBV6-1 and J usage is TRBJ2-3; 9 bases match TRBD2. The germline V gene has CDR1 MNHNS and CDR2 SASEGT. The CDR3 spans 17 residues. The trim removed 0 bases at V and 4 bases at J, leaving 8 bases unmatched.